Below are 13 T cell receptor beta chains sequenced from a single sample in a study of memory CD4+ T cells and cytomegalovirus serostatus. Single viable CD3+CD4+CD8-CD45RO+ cells were sorted as the memory CD4+ T cells. Clones were sequenced by immunoSEQ multiplex PCR, and TCRdb holds only the in-frame ones, with some missing. This sample has approximately 60,000 clones, with about 80% found just once. Sequencing input: memory CD4+ T cells from blood. The receptors stem from an adult in good health and CMV-seropositive.

The chain joins TRBV28 to TRBJ2-5, with D perhaps matching TRBD2 (5 bases). The CDR3 length is 15 residues. V lost 6 bases and J lost 4, with 18 bases in between. In germline, CDR1 is MDHEN, CDR2 SYDVKM. The CDR3 region is CASSPTRSEGETQYF. CDR3 sequence (DNA): TGTGCCAGCAGCCCGACGCGTAGCGAGGGAGAGACCCAGTACTTC. Full variable domain (outside the CDR3, taken from reference TRBV28 and TRBJ2-5): DVKVTQSSRYLVKRTGEKVFLECVQDMDHENMFWYRQDPGLGLRLIYFSYDVKMKEKGDIPEGYSVSREKKERFSLILESASTNQTSMYLCASSPTRSEGETQYFGPGTRLLVL.

J is TRBJ2-2 and V is TRBV4-2, with D possibly matching TRBD1 (6 bases). Deletions cut 4 bases from V and 1 base from J, with 13 bases between. Germline V CDR1 and CDR2: LGHNA, YNFKEQ. This CDR3 region has 16 residues. CDR3 nucleotides: TGTGCCAGCAGCCCCGGCCAGGGGCTGAACACCGGGGAGCTGTTTTTT. Translation gives CASSPGQGLNTGELFF.

V gene TRBV10-2 combines with J gene TRBJ1-2, with a tentative D call TRBD1 (5 bases). The CDR3 has 13 amino acids. V lost 7 bases to trimming and J lost 3 bases, with 12 bases between them. CDR1 is WSHSY, CDR2 SAAADI, per germline. The CDR3 DNA sequence: TGCGCCAGCACTCGGGACCCCTACTATGGCTACACCTTC. This sequence encodes CASTRDPYYGYTF.

The CDR3 sequence is CASSWKTGPYEQYF. As DNA, the CDR3 is TGTGCCAGCAGTTGGAAGACAGGTCCCTACGAGCAGTACTTC. The chain combines TRBV6-1 with TRBJ2-7; perhaps TRBD1 as D (6 bases). The CDR3 spans 14 residues. Trimming took 5 bases from V and 2 from J, leaving 13 bases between them. The germline V gene has CDR1 MNHNS and CDR2 SASEGT.

The V call is TRBV20-1, the J call TRBJ1-1, with D hard to call. Trimming removed 5 bases at V and 2 bases at J, with 6 bases between. CDR3 length equals 11 residues. Germline V CDR1 and CDR2: DFQATT, SNEGSKA (reference sequence). CDR3 amino acids: CSAQANTEAFF. The CDR3 nucleotides are TGCAGTGCTCAGGCTAACACTGAAGCTTTCTTT.

For this clone: The sample contains more than one DNA sequence encoding this CDR3. The chain combines TRBV7-8 with TRBJ2-2, with TRBD2 matching over 8 bases. J lost 2 bases, V lost 1 base, and 3 bases had no gene match. Germline CDR1 and CDR2: SGHVS and FQNEAQ. This CDR3 spans 16 amino acids. CDR3 sequence: CASSLVTSGNTGELFF. CDR3 coding DNA: TGTGCCAGCAGCTTAGTTACTAGCGGTAACACCGGGGAGCTGTTTTTT.

The chain joins TRBV7-2 to TRBJ1-2, with D possibly TRBD1 on 5 matching bases. V gave up 7 bases and J gave up 2 bases, with 11 bases separating them. The CDR3 sequence is 13 residues long. Germline V lookup: CDR1 SGHTA, CDR2 FQGNSA. The CDR3 loop is CASTPEGNYGYTF. CDR3 sequence (DNA): TGTGCCAGCACCCCCGAGGGGAACTATGGCTACACCTTC. Full variable domain (remainder filled in from reference TRBV7-2 and TRBJ1-2): GAGVSQSPSNKVTEKGKDVELRCDPISGHTALYWYRQSLGQGLEFLIYFQGNSAPDKSGLPSDRFSAERTGGSVSTLTIQRTQQEDSAVYLCASTPEGNYGYTFGSGTRLTVV.

V is TRBV21-1 and J is TRBJ2-3; whether TRBD2, the table's D call, matches the DNA was not checked. TRBV21-1 corresponds to a pseudogene. This CDR3 comprises 16 residues. The CDR3 here is CASSTSSSGPYRTQYF. DNA for the CDR3: TGTGCCAGCAGCACTTCGTCGAGCGGGCCGTATCGGACGCAGTATTTT.

The rearrangement links TRBV19 to TRBJ1-3; no clear D gene. The CDR3 length is 15 residues. V was trimmed by 5 bases and J by 0 bases, leaving 11 bases between them. CDR1 is LNHDA and CDR2 is SQIVND in the germline V gene (reference sequence). The chain's CDR3 is CASSGSGSSGNTIYF. The CDR3 nucleotides are TGTGCCAGTAGTGGGTCCGGGAGCTCTGGAAACACCATATATTTT.

The chain combines TRBV30 with TRBJ2-1; TRBD2 matches at 7 bases. Germline-derived CDR1 and CDR2 are GTSNPN and SVGIG (reference sequence). The CDR3 is 13 amino acids. J was trimmed by 14 bases and V by 0 bases; bases with no gene match: 10. The CDR3 region has the DNA TGTGCCTGGAGTGTACACGGCGGGAGAAAGGAGTTCTTC. Translating gives CAWSVHGGRKEFF.

This rearrangement joins TRBV7-2 to TRBJ2-3; D is unresolved. The V and J ends lost 1 base and 2 bases respectively, with 10 bases between them. This CDR3 contains 15 residues. CDR1 is SGHTA and CDR2 is FQGNSA in the germline V gene. The CDR3 DNA sequence: TGTGCCAGCAGCTTAGTAGTCGACTTCACAGATACGCAGTATTTT. It encodes CASSLVVDFTDTQYF.

V gene TRBV10-3 combines with J gene TRBJ1-1, with a possible D match to TRBD1 (6 bases). The germline V gene encodes CDR1 ENHRY and CDR2 SYGVKD. Trimming shortened V by 6 bases and J by 0 bases, and 11 bases separated the two germline ends. The CDR3 spans 14 residues. The CDR3 sequence is CAIRRTVLNTEAFF. CDR3 DNA: TGTGCCATCAGAAGGACAGTCCTGAACACTGAAGCTTTCTTT.

V is TRBV30 and J is TRBJ2-3, with 8 bases fitting TRBD1. The CDR3 runs to 14 residues. In germline, CDR1 is GTSNPN, CDR2 SVGIG (reference sequence). V shed 2 bases and J 9 bases; nucleotides not matched to a gene: 10. The CDR3 sequence is CAWSRGQGALTQYF. The CDR3 region has the DNA TGTGCCTGGAGTAGAGGGCAGGGGGCTCTCACGCAGTATTTT. Variable domain in full (rest from reference TRBV30 and TRBJ2-3): SQTIHQWPATLVQPVGSPLSLECTVEGTSNPNLYWYRQAAGRGLQLLFYSVGIGQISSEVPQNLSASRPQDRQFILSSKKLLLSDSGFYLCAWSRGQGALTQYFGPGTRLTVL.